This T cell receptor (beta chain) appears in the sequencing data of a study of T cell responses to AZD1222 COVID-19 vaccine (dated by TCRdb to about 2021). About the full investigation: AZD1222 recipients whose second dose came at about 4 weeks and those whose second dose came at about 12 weeks were combined into one group, since spike-specific TCR depth and breadth did not differ between the two schedules. Trial participants were enrolled by age into subgroups of 18-55, 56-69 and 70-plus years, and about 150, 27 and 61 TCR-sequenced participants, respectively, were included in these subgroups. A total of about 240 trial participants underwent TCR sequencing, of whom 207 received two doses of AZD1222 and approximately 25 received two doses of the MenACWY control vaccine. What the authors observed across the whole study: Reportedly, close to half of the unique spike-specific TCRs recognized epitopes lying outside the regions that are mutated in the B.1.351 and B.1.1.7 variants. Vaccine-associated CD4 TCRs spanned the whole spike protein, with dominant responses in regions 160-218 and 743-854. The 56-69-year group was small, and its depth increase did not reach significance, likely because of low power. Most participants were white British and females outnumbered males, and the authors suggested that clonal diversity may have been underestimated. A significant rise in spike-specific TCR breadth and depth was observed after two AZD1222 doses relative to day 0 and relative to MenACWY recipients. Because no samples from the day 14 peak response were available, repertoires could be characterized only after the peak T cell response. Only a handful of AZD1222 recipients were SARS-CoV-2 seropositive at baseline, limiting conclusions about previously exposed vaccinees.

The time point label corresponds to: baseline before first vaccination. Samples from vaccinated people were obtained from the UK trials COV001 and COV002, which included a single-blind randomized controlled phase 2/3 trial of AZD1222 (ChAdOx1 nCoV-19) in healthy adults. For TCRbeta chain sequencing, PBMC samples from trial participants were taken at day 0 and at day 28 after the second dose. V loses 3 bases of germline sequence and J loses 10 bases, and the interval between the two ends is 12 bases. The CDR3 starts with the cysteine, ends with the phenylalanine, and has 12 residues. Solely the CDR3 DNA is kept, with 36 bases framed from the first base. The germline V gene yields MDHEN for CDR1 and SYDVKM for CDR2. The CDR3 regions of human TCRbeta chains were analyzed by immunosequencing. Concerning the study's data processing: TCRs in the repertoires were compared against a reference library of SARS-CoV-2-specific TCRs that had been generated with the MIRA antigen-specificity platform. Breadth was defined as the fraction of unique TCRs that were SARS-CoV-2-associated. Depth was defined as the fraction of total T cells that were SARS-CoV-2-associated. Using the MIRA data, each spike-specific TCR was assigned both to the spike region to which the TCR was reactive and to a CD4 or CD8 class. Log10-transformed breadth and depth values were compared by one-way ANOVA with Sidak's multiple comparisons tests. As stored in TCRdb, this immuneACCESS dataset retains in-frame rearrangements with V and J assigned. A fraction of the clones does not appear; measured against another copy, unresolved V genes explain less than half of the discrepancy, and the remainder lacks a known reason. The V and J calls and clone size were taken over from that table, and D and trimming were inferred from the DNA. This sample lists approximately 190,000 clones; approximately 92% were detected once. The ten largest clones capture approximately 1.5% of the sample.

Concerning this clone: The antigen it binds to is not known. Base qualities are missing; no much larger clone stands one base away.

Material: peripheral blood, obtained on day 0 of AZD1222 vaccination. The chain links TRBV28 with TRBJ1-1, with an unclear D gene assignment. The receptor's source is an adult in good health. In nucleotides, the sequence is TGTGCCAGCAGTTTCGGCAAAAGTCTAGCTTTCTTT. The translation is CASSFGKSLAFF. Supplemented by the reference TRBV28 and TRBJ1-1 proteins around the CDR3, the complete variable domain is DVKVTQSSRYLVKRTGEKVFLECVQDMDHENMFWYRQDPGLGLRLIYFSYDVKMKEKGDIPEGYSVSREKKERFSLILESASTNQTSMYLCASSFGKSLAFFGQGTRLTVV.